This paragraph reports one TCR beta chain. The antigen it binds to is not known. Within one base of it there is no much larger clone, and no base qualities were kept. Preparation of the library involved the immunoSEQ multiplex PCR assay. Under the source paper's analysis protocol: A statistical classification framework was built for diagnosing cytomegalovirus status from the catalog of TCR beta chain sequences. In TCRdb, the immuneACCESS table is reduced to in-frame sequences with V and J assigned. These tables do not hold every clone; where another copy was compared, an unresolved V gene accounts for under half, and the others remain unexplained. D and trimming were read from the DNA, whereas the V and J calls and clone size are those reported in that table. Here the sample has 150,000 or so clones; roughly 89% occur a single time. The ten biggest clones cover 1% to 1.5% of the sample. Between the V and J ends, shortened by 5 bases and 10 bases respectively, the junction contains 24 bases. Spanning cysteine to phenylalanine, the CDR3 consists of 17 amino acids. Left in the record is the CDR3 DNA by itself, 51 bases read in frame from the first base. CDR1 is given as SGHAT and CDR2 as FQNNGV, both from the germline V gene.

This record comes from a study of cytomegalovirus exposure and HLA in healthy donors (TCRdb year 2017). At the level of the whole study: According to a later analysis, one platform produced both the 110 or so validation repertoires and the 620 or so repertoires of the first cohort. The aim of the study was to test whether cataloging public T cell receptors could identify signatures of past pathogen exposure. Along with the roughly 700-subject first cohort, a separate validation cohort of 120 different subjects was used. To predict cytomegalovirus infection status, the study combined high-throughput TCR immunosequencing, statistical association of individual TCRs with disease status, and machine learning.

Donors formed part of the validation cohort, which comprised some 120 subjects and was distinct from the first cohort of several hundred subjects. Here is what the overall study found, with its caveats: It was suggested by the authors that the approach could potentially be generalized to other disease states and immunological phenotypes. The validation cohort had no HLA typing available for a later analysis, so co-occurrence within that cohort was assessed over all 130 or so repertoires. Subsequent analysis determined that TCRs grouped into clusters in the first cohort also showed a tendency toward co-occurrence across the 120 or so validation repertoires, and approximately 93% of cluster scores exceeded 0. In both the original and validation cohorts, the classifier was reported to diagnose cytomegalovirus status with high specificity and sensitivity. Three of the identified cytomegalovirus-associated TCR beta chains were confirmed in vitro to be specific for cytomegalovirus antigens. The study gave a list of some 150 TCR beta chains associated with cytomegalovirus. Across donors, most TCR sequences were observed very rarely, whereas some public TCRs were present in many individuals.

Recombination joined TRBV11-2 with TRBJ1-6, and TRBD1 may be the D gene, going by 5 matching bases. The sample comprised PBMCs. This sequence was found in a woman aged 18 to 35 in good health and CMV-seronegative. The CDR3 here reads CASSIYLDSSNRSPLHF. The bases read TGTGCCAGCAGCATCTACCTCGACAGTTCAAACCGGTCACCCCTCCACTTT.